This TCR beta chain was sequenced in a study of blood T cells in healthy people across ages (dated by TCRdb to the mid-2010s). Context from the whole study: In model experiments, roughly one uniquely barcoded TCR beta cDNA molecule per two T cells was captured by template switching. To track age-related changes in TCR beta repertoire diversity, the study relied on deep sequencing normalized with unique cDNA molecular identifiers. Four age groups were formed from the donors: young (average approximately 15 years), middle-aged (around 39), aged (roughly 58) and long-lived (more than 75). To avoid experimental bias, donors of different ages were distributed randomly across sequencing lanes. Using the same blood draw, the study looked at two additional independent replicas of 1 million unique cDNA reads for two donors, one aged 18 to 29 and the other aged 80 or older. The study at large found these results: Observed TCR beta diversity per million T cells fell roughly linearly with age, and a significant reduction was already apparent by age around 40. Conclusive comparison of naive and antigen-experienced compartments was prevented by the profiling of bulk unsorted PBMCs. The CMV infection status of donors was not known, potentially confounding age-related changes in expanded clonotypes. Compared with the aged group, the long-lived group had more naive CD4+ T cells, fewer expanded clones and increased TCR diversity, suggesting age selection. Total diversity estimates from one million sequenced T cells were considered lower bounds and underestimates. A strong correlation was found between observed TCR beta diversity and the percentage of naive T cells measured by flow cytometry.

Donors were 40 or so systemically healthy Caucasian individuals from Russia aged roughly 6 to 90 years. Each donor gave around 9 milliliters of peripheral blood, collected into EDTA-treated Vacutainer tubes. Ficoll-Paque density-gradient centrifugation was used to isolate PBMCs, with at least 7 million per sample. Trizol reagent was used to extract total RNA from the PBMCs, yielding at least 5 micrograms per sample. Naive CD45RAhigh/CD27high T cell percentages were measured by flow cytometry on a PBMC aliquot from every donor. The protocol used for the library was 5' RACE. Sequencing used an Illumina HiSeq 2500. A second roughly 6 to 12 cycle PCR used a sample-barcoded 5' primer and a J-beta primer mix. A unique molecular identifier was introduced onto each TCR beta cDNA molecule by a template-switch 5' adaptor carrying 12 random nucleotides. Each sample yielded at least 3 million CDR3-containing paired-end reads. First-strand cDNA synthesis was performed from all RNA using the Mint cDNA synthesis kit, with priming by a TRBC-specific oligonucleotide. After uracil-DNA glycosylase treatment, a first 18-cycle PCR used universal primers M1SS and BC2_uni_R on all cDNA. The source study handled its data this way. For normalization, 1 million high-quality reads, each with a distinct molecular identifier, were randomly selected from each sample. Reads with shared molecular identifiers were discarded instead of being binned into consensus sequences. MiTCR, set to a Q25 quality threshold and the strictest error-elimination algorithm, was used for CDR3 identification, clonotype clustering and error correction. Lower-bound total TCR beta diversity was estimated with a nonparametric unseen species model using Euler transformation. TCRdb passed the public sequencing reads through fastp at Q25 and MiXCR, retaining productive beta sequences. Duplicate CDR3 protein sequences are folded into a single record with the most common DNA and genes. The V and J calls reflect TCRdb's pipeline rather than the authors' work. The sample records around 1.5 million distinct CDR3 sequences, around 59% of which are singletons. 6.5% to 8.5% of the sample goes to the ten largest clones.

Remarks on this clonotype: Its recognized antigen is unknown. It has no much larger one-base neighbor in the sample; base qualities were not kept.

According to the germline V gene (reference sequence), CDR1 reads SEHNR and CDR2 reads FQNEAQ. V is trimmed back by 2 bases and J by 7 bases, and the junction contains 8 bases that no gene match accounts for. The CDR3 holds 16 amino acids from the cysteine to the phenylalanine. Only the CDR3 DNA is retained, 48 bases long and in frame from the first base. Sequenced input: blood. The source is a young man in good health. The V and J segments used are TRBV7-9 and TRBJ2-4, with 10 junctional bases fitting TRBD1. The DNA sequence is as follows: TGTGCCAGCAGCTTACTGGGGAGGGGACAGGGGAACATTCAGTACTTC. Its product reads: CASSLLGRGQGNIQYF.